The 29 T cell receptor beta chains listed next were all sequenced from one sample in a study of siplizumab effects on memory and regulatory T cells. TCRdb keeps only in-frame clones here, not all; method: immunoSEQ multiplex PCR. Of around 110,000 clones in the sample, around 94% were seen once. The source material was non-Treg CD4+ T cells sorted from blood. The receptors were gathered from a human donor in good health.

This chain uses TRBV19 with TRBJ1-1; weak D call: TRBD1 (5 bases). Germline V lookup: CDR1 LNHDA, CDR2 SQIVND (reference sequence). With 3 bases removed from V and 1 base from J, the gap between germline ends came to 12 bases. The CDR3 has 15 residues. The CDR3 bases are TGTGCCAGTAGTATCCTTGGGACCCAGAACACTGAAGCTTTCTTT. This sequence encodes CASSILGTQNTEAFF.

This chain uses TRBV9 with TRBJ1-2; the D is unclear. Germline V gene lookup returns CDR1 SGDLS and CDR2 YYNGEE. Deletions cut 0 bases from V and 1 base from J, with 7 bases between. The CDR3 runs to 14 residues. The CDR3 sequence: CASSVDEFNYGYTF. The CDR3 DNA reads TGTGCCAGCAGCGTAGATGAGTTTAACTATGGCTACACCTTC.

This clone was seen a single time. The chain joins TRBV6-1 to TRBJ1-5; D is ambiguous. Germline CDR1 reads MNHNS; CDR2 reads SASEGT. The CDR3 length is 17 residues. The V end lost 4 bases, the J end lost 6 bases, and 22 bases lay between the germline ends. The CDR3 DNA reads TGTGCCAGCAGTGGAGCCGCGGGCTTAGGGATTATTCAGCCCCAGCATTTT. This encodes CASSGAAGLGIIQPQHF.

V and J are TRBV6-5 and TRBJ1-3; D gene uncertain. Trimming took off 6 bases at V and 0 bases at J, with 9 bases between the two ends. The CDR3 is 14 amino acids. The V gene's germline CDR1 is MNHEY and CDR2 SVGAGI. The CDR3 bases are TGTGCCAGCAGACGAAGTTTCTCTGGAAACACCATATATTTT. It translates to CASRRSFSGNTIYF.

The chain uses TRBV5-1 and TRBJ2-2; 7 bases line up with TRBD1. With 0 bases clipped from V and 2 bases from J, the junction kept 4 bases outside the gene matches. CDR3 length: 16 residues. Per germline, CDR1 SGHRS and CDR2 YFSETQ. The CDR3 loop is CASSLGGTDNTGELFF. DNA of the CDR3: TGCGCCAGCAGCTTGGGTGGGACAGACAACACCGGGGAGCTGTTTTTT. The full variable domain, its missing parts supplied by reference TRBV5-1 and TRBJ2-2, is KAGVTQTPRYLIKTRGQQVTLSCSPISGHRSVSWYQQTPGQGLQFLFEYFSETQRNKGNFPGRFSGRQFSNSRSEMNVSTLELGDSALYLCASSLGGTDNTGELFFGEGSRLTVL.

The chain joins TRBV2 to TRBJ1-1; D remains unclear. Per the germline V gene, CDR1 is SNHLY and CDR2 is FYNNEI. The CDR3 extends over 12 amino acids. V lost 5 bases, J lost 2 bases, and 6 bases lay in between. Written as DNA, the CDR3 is TGTGCCAGCAGTCGCGAAAACACTGAAGCTTTCTTT. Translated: CASSRENTEAFF.

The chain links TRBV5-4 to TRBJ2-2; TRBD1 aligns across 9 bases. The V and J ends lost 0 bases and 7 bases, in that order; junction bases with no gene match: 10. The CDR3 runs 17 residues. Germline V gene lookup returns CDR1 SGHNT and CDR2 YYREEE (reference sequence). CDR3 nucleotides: TGTGCCAGCAGCTTGGGTCCGGGACAGGGCATTGGCGGGGAGCTGTTTTTT. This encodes CASSLGPGQGIGGELFF.

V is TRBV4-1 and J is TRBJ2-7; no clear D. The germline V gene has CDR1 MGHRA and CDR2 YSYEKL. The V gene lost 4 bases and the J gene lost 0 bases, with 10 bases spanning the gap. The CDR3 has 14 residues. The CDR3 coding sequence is TGCGCCAGCAGCCGGACCCTTCCCTCCTACGAGCAGTACTTC. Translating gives CASSRTLPSYEQYF.

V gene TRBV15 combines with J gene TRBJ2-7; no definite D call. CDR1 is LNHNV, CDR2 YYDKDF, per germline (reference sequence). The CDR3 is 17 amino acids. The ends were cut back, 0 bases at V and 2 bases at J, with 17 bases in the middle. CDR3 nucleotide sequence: TGTGCCACCAGCAGAGATCGGGCCAGTCAAACCCCCTACGAGCAGTACTTC. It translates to CATSRDRASQTPYEQYF.

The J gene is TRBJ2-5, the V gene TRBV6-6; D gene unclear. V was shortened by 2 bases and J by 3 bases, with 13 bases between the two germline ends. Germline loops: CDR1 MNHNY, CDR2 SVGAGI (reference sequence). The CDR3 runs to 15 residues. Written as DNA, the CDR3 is TGTGCCAGCAGTTACAGGTTCGGCGTGGAAGAGACCCAGTACTTC. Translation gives CASSYRFGVEETQYF.

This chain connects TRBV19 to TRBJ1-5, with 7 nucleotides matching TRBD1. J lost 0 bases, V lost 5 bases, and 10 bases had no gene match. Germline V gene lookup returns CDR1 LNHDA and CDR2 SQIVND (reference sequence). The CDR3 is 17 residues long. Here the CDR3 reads CASSWDSGAHSNQPQHF. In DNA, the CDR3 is TGTGCCAGTAGTTGGGACAGCGGGGCCCATAGCAATCAGCCCCAGCATTTT.

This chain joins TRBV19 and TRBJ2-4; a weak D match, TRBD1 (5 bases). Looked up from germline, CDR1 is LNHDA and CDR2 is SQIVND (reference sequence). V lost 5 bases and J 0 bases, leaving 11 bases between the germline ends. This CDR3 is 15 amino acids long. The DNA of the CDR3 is TGTGCCAGTAGTCCTCAGGGATCAGCCAAAAACATTCAGTACTTC. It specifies CASSPQGSAKNIQYF.

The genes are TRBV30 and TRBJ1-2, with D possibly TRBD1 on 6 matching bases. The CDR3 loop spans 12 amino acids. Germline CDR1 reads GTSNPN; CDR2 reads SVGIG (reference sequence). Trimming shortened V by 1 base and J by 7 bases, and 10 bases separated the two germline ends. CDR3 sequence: CAWSDRESGYTF. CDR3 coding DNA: TGTGCCTGGAGTGACAGGGAATCTGGCTACACCTTC.

The CDR3 nucleotides are TGTGCCTGCTTAGCCATCGAGACCCAGTACTTC. Residues: CACLAIETQYF. The chain has TRBV30 and TRBJ2-5; D is uncertain. The CDR3 is 11 amino acids. With 6 bases removed from V and 5 bases from J, the gap between germline ends came to 10 bases. Germline CDR1 and CDR2: GTSNPN and SVGIG (reference sequence). Drawing the rest from reference TRBV30 and TRBJ2-5, the complete variable domain is SQTIHQWPATLVQPVGSPLSLECTVEGTSNPNLYWYRQAAGRGLQLLFYSVGIGQISSEVPQNLSASRPQDRQFILSSKKLLLSDSGFYLCACLAIETQYFGPGTRLLVL.

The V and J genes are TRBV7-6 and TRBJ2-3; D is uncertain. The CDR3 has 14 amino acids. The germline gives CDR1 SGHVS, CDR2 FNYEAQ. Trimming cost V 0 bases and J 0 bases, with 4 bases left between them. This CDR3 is CASSLARSTDTQYF. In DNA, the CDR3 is TGTGCCAGCAGCTTAGCTCGGAGCACAGATACGCAGTATTTT.

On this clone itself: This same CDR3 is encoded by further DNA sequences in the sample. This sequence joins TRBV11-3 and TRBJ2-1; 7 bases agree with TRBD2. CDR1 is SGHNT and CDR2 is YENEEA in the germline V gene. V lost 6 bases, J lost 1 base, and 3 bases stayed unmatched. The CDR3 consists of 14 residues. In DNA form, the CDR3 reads TGTGCCAGCAGTCCCGGGGGGTCCTACAATGAGCAGTTCTTC. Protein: CASSPGGSYNEQFF.

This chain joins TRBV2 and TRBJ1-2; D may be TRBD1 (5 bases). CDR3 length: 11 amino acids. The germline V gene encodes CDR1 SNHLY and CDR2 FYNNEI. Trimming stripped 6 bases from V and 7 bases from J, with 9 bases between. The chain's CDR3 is CASSQGSGYTF. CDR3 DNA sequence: TGTGCCAGCAGCCAGGGATCTGGCTACACCTTC.

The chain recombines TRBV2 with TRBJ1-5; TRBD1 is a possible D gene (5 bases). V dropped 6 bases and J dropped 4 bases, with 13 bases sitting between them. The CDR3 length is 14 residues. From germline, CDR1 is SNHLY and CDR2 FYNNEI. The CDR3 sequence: CASRGSWGNQPQHF. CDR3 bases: TGTGCCAGCAGAGGAAGTTGGGGGAATCAGCCCCAGCATTTT.

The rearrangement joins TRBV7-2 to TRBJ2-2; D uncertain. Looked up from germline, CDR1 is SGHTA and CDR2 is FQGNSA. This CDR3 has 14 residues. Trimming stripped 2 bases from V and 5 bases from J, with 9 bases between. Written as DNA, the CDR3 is TGTGCCAGCAGCTTAACATCTGGGACCGGGGAGCTGTTTTTT. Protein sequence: CASSLTSGTGELFF.

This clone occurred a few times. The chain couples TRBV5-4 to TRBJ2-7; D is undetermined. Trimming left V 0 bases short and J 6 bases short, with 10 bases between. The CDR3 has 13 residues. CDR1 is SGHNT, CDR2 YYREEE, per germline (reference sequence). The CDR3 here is CASSLVGRVEQYF. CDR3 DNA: TGTGCCAGCAGCTTGGTTGGGCGAGTCGAGCAGTACTTC.

CDR3 amino acids: CASSLGDRGPNEKLFF. The CDR3, as DNA: TGTGCCAGCAGCTTAGGGGACAGGGGGCCTAATGAAAAACTGTTTTTT. The chain carries TRBV5-6 and TRBJ1-4, with 12 bases lining up with TRBD1. Per germline, CDR1 SGHDT and CDR2 YYEEEE. Trimming removed 2 bases from V and 3 bases from J; junction bases left unmatched: 2. This CDR3 is built from 16 residues.

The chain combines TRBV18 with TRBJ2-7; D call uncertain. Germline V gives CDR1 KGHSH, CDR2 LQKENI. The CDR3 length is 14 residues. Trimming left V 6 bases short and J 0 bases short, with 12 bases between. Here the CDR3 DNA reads TGTGCCAGCTCCCTACAATTCAGCTCCTACGAGCAGTACTTC. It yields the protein CASSLQFSSYEQYF.

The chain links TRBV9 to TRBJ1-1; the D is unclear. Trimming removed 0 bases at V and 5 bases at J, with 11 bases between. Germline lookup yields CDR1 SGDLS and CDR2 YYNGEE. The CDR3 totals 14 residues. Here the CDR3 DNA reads TGTGCCAGCAGCGTAGTGGCAGCGAATACTGAAGCTTTCTTT. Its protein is CASSVVAANTEAFF.

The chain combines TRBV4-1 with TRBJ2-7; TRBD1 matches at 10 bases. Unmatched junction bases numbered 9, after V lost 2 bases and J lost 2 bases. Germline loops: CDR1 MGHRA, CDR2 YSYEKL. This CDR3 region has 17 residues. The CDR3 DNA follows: TGCGCCAGCAGCCAACCAGGGGGACAGGGGCCTCCCTACGAGCAGTACTTC. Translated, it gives CASSQPGGQGPPYEQYF.

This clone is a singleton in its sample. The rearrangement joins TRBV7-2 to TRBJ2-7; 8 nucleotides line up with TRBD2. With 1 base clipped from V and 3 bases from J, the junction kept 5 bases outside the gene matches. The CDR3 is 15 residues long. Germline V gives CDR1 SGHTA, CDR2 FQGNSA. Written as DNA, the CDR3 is TGTGCCAGCAGCTTAGAGGCGGGAGGAGTCTACGAGCAGTACTTC. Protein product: CASSLEAGGVYEQYF.

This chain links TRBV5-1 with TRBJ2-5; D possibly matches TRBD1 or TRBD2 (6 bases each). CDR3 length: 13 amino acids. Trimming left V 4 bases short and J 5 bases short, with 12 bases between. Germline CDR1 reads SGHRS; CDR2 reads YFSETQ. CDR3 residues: CASSLGGRETQYF. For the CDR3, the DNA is TGCGCCAGCAGCCTCGGGGGCCGGGAGACCCAGTACTTC.

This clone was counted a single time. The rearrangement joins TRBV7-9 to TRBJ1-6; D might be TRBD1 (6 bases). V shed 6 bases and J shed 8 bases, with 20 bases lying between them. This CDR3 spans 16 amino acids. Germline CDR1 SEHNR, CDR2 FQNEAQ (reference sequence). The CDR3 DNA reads TGTGCCAGCAGTAGGACCGGGGGGCGCGCAGATTCACCCCTCCACTTT. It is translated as CASSRTGGRADSPLHF.

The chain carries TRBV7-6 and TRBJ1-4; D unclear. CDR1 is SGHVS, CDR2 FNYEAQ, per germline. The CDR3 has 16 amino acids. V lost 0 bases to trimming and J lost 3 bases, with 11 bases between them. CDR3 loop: CASSLALPGANEKLFF. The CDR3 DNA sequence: TGTGCCAGCAGCTTAGCGCTCCCCGGGGCTAATGAAAAACTGTTTTTT.

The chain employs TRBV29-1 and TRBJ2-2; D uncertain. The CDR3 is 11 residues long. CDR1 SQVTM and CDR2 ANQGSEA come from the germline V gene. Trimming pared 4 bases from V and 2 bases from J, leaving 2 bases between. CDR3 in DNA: TGCAGCGTTGGAAACACCGGGGAGCTGTTTTTT. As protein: CSVGNTGELFF.